This note documents a single TCR beta chain sequence. The antigen it recognizes is unknown. Base-call qualities are not available, and no considerably larger clone is one nucleotide away. TCRbeta CDR3 regions were amplified from genomic DNA using the immunoSEQ Assay, a bias-controlled multiplex PCR. Per the authors' processing: Within the assay, amplification of reference gene primers was used to estimate how many nucleated cells each sample contained. To quantify the absolute abundance of each unique TCRbeta CDR3 rearrangement, sequence reads were collapsed and filtered. For each sample, productive Simpson clonality was calculated as the square root of Simpson's diversity index across productive rearrangements. Not all clones reach the TCRdb copy of this immuneACCESS table, which keeps in-frame sequences only. Checked studies attribute under half of the gap to unresolved V genes and leave the rest unexplained. That table furnishes V, J and clone size, whereas the DNA furnished D and trimming. Present in this sample are 250,000 to 300,000 clones, approximately 90% of which were seen just once. The top ten hold over 2% of the sample.

One collaborating source in Seattle enrolled patients during active infection and followed them longitudinally through the course of disease. Whole blood was collected in K2EDTA tubes by collaborating institutions according to the institutions' own protocols. For TCRbeta analysis, collaborators shipped samples as frozen whole blood, isolated PBMCs, or DNA extracted from either of those sample types. For CDR1 and CDR2, the germline V gene (reference sequence) lists GTSNPN and SVGIG. V loses 0 bases at its end and J loses 3 bases; junction bases beyond the gene matches: 9. From its cysteine to its phenylalanine, the CDR3 spans 16 amino acids. Only the CDR3 DNA is retained, 48 bases long and in frame from the first base. The source of the sample is a study of blood T cell repertoires in COVID-19 (dated by TCRdb to 2020 to 2022). Concerning the study at large: The collaborator samples originated in the United States, Italy and Spain and spanned the acute and convalescent phases of COVID-19. The samples were drawn from the first 160 participants of the ongoing ImmuneRACE study and from some 1,300 subjects provided by 6 global collaborators. Deeply sampled blood TCRbeta repertoires from subjects exposed to, actively infected with, or recovered from COVID-19 were included in the dataset. Where available, HLA class I and class II types were taken from metadata supplied by the sample provider and were not determined by assay-based typing. The prospective study material was composed of cDNA or gDNA derived from T cells, B-cell-depleted T cells, or PBMCs. The repertoires were made available in a free public database intended to serve as a resource for research on the immune response to SARS-CoV-2. Sample metadata almost always included a de-identified subject ID, COVID-19 status, age in years and sex. Broader findings and caveats from the paper: Clinical and demographic metadata were provided uncurated, with the amount varying by source and participant.

The sequence joins TRBV30 to TRBJ2-7, and 9 junction bases match TRBD2. This receptor was obtained from a woman in her 30s with COVID-19, enrolled during active disease. The material sequenced was peripheral blood. The sequence in DNA is TGTGCCTGGAGTGTATTTGGTAGCGGGAGCCACTACGAGCAGTACTTC. The translation is CAWSVFGSGSHYEQYF.